The rows below give T cell receptor beta chains drawn from one sample of a study of T cells in Graves' hyperthyroidism and ophthalmopathy. Each CDR3 protein is one row after TCRdb ran MiXCR on the multiplex PCR reads. The sample lists under 750,000 distinct CDR3 sequences; roughly a sixth were seen once. The sample was blood. These receptors were collected from a woman between 45 and 65 years old with Graves' hyperthyroidism that later progressed to Graves' ophthalmopathy. Each CDR3 is given with its conserved first and last residue. The order of the fields is clone size, V gene, D gene, J gene, CDR3 DNA, CDR3 protein. The D gene is left open where the match is weak. Clone size, where shown, is once, few, many, or a class for clones that have expanded.

clone_size: few
v_call: TRBV10-2
d_call: -
j_call: TRBJ2-7
cdr3_nt: TGCGCCAGCAGGCAGACCGCGTTGGGCTACGAGCAGTACTTC
cdr3_aa: CASRQTALGYEQYF

clone_size: -
v_call: TRBV12-3/TRBV12-4
d_call: -
j_call: TRBJ2-1
cdr3_nt: TGTGCCAGCAGTTTGGGGCTTCCCAATGAGCAGTTCTTC
cdr3_aa: CASSLGLPNEQFF

clone_size: -
v_call: TRBV27
d_call: TRBD1
j_call: TRBJ2-3
cdr3_nt: TGTGCCAGCAGTTTACAGGGACAGTTCATTGATACGCAGTATTTT
cdr3_aa: CASSLQGQFIDTQYF

clone_size: -
v_call: TRBV12-3/TRBV12-4
d_call: -
j_call: TRBJ2-3
cdr3_nt: TGTGCCAGCAGTTTTCCCTTAGGGGGGGATGAAGATACGCAGTATTTT
cdr3_aa: CASSFPLGGDEDTQYF

clone_size: few
v_call: TRBV20-1
d_call: -
j_call: TRBJ1-2
cdr3_nt: TGCAGTGCTAGAGACACCAGGAGTACCTTC
cdr3_aa: CSARDTRSTF

clone_size: -
v_call: TRBV3-1
d_call: TRBD2
j_call: TRBJ2-5
cdr3_nt: TGTGCCAGCAGCCAAAATCCGGGGGGTGGAACCCAGTACTTC
cdr3_aa: CASSQNPGGGTQYF

clone_size: few
v_call: TRBV7-9
d_call: TRBD2
j_call: TRBJ2-1
cdr3_nt: TGTGCCAGCAGCTTAGTCGGGGGGGCCGGCGATGAGCAGTTCTTC
cdr3_aa: CASSLVGGAGDEQFF

clone_size: -
v_call: TRBV6-1
d_call: -
j_call: TRBJ1-2
cdr3_nt: TGTGCCAGCAGTGAAAATAACAGGGTCGGCGGCTACACCTTC
cdr3_aa: CASSENNRVGGYTF

clone_size: many
v_call: TRBV7-9
d_call: -
j_call: TRBJ2-7
cdr3_nt: TGTGCCAGCAGCTTAGGAAGGCAGGGGCAGAGCTCCTACGAGCAGTACTTC
cdr3_aa: CASSLGRQGQSSYEQYF

clone_size: -
v_call: TRBV7-9
d_call: -
j_call: TRBJ2-7
cdr3_nt: TGTGCCAGCACCATTCGGGGCAGCTTGGGCGAGCAGTACTTC
cdr3_aa: CASTIRGSLGEQYF

clone_size: many
v_call: TRBV20-1
d_call: -
j_call: TRBJ1-5
cdr3_nt: TGCAGTGGGCTAGGGGAGAGGGGGAATCAGCCCCAGCATTTT
cdr3_aa: CSGLGERGNQPQHF

clone_size: few
v_call: TRBV4-1
d_call: -
j_call: TRBJ2-1
cdr3_nt: TGCGCCAGCAGCTTCCACAGAGGGGCGAATGAGCAGTTCTTC
cdr3_aa: CASSFHRGANEQFF

clone_size: -
v_call: TRBV9
d_call: TRBD1
j_call: TRBJ2-3
cdr3_nt: TGTGCCAGCAGCGTAAAGGACAGGATGACAGATACGCAGTATTTT
cdr3_aa: CASSVKDRMTDTQYF

clone_size: -
v_call: TRBV4-2
d_call: TRBD2
j_call: TRBJ2-3
cdr3_nt: TGTGCCAGCAGCCTGGGACTAGCGGGGAGCTCTAGCACAGATACGCAGTATTTT
cdr3_aa: CASSLGLAGSSSTDTQYF

clone_size: many
v_call: TRBV6-5
d_call: -
j_call: TRBJ1-1
cdr3_nt: TGTGCCAGCAGTTACTTGCGGACGGATAACACTGAAGCTTTCTTT
cdr3_aa: CASSYLRTDNTEAFF

clone_size: many
v_call: TRBV11-3
d_call: -
j_call: TRBJ2-1
cdr3_nt: TGTGCCAGCAGCTTAGGGGCTGGGCGGGGAGATTACAATGAGCAGTTCTTC
cdr3_aa: CASSLGAGRGDYNEQFF

clone_size: many
v_call: TRBV20-1
d_call: TRBD1
j_call: TRBJ1-1
cdr3_nt: TGCAGTGCTAGCGGGACAGGGGGTAAAGCTTTCTTT
cdr3_aa: CSASGTGGKAFF

clone_size: -
v_call: TRBV9
d_call: -
j_call: TRBJ2-7
cdr3_nt: TGTGCCAGCAGCGTAGGGGGCGACTGGTACGAGCAGTACTTC
cdr3_aa: CASSVGGDWYEQYF

clone_size: -
v_call: TRBV7-7
d_call: TRBD1
j_call: TRBJ2-1
cdr3_nt: TGTGCTAGCAGCTTAGGGGCAGGGGGCGACTACAATGAGCAGTTCTTC
cdr3_aa: CASSLGAGGDYNEQFF

clone_size: few
v_call: TRBV6-5
d_call: -
j_call: TRBJ2-3
cdr3_nt: TGTGCCAGCAGTTACTCGAACCGGTTTAGAGGAGATACGCAGTATTTT
cdr3_aa: CASSYSNRFRGDTQYF

clone_size: many
v_call: TRBV20-1
d_call: -
j_call: TRBJ2-2
cdr3_nt: TGCAGTGCTCAAGGGACTGACAACACCGGGGAGCTGTTTTTT
cdr3_aa: CSAQGTDNTGELFF

clone_size: many
v_call: TRBV12-3/TRBV12-4
d_call: -
j_call: TRBJ1-2
cdr3_nt: TGTGCCAGCAAGTTCTCAAACTATGGCTACACCTTC
cdr3_aa: CASKFSNYGYTF

clone_size: many
v_call: TRBV9
d_call: TRBD1
j_call: TRBJ2-5
cdr3_nt: TGTGCCAGCAGCGCGGTGGGACAGGGGTTGGAGACCCAGTACTTC
cdr3_aa: CASSAVGQGLETQYF

clone_size: many
v_call: TRBV6-1
d_call: -
j_call: TRBJ1-1
cdr3_nt: TGTGCCAGCAGAAAACAGGTCCCAAGATCTGAAGCTTTCTTT
cdr3_aa: CASRKQVPRSEAFF

clone_size: many
v_call: TRBV2
d_call: TRBD1
j_call: TRBJ2-3
cdr3_nt: TGTGCCAGCAATTTGGACAGGGGGCGAACAGATACGCAGTATTTT
cdr3_aa: CASNLDRGRTDTQYF

clone_size: few
v_call: TRBV2
d_call: -
j_call: TRBJ2-2
cdr3_nt: TGTGCCAGCAGTGAAGCGGCGGGGAACACCGGGGAGCTGTTTTTT
cdr3_aa: CASSEAAGNTGELFF

clone_size: few
v_call: TRBV7-8
d_call: -
j_call: TRBJ1-2
cdr3_nt: TGTGCCAGCAGCCCGCAGGGGATCCTATACTATGGCTACACCTTC
cdr3_aa: CASSPQGILYYGYTF

clone_size: few
v_call: TRBV11-3
d_call: TRBD2
j_call: TRBJ2-2
cdr3_nt: TGTGCCAGCAGCTCCGAGCGGGGGGCCCCCCCCGGGGAGCTGTTTTTT
cdr3_aa: CASSSERGAPPGELFF

clone_size: few
v_call: TRBV24-1
d_call: TRBD1
j_call: TRBJ2-1
cdr3_nt: TGTGCCACCAGTGATCGTACAGGGGGCAGCGACAATGAGCAGTTCTTC
cdr3_aa: CATSDRTGGSDNEQFF